The following is a T cell receptor beta chain sequence with its context. This sample stems from a study of blood T cell repertoires in COVID-19. Study background: Sites in the United States, Italy and Spain provided acute and convalescent COVID-19 samples. The analysed material was cDNA or gDNA that came from T cells, B-cell-depleted T cells, or PBMCs.

Study processing details: Estimated nucleated cell counts came from reference gene primer amplification. Some clones are missing from TCRdb's copy, which holds only in-frame ones; the method was immunoSEQ multiplex PCR. The V and J calls and clone size were taken over from that table, and D and trimming were inferred from the DNA. The sample includes some 56,000 clones, 86% of them seen just once. Sequencing was carried out using peripheral blood. This receptor was taken from a woman older than 75 with acute or convalescent COVID-19.

Written as DNA, the CDR3 is TGTGCCAGCAGCCGCCGGCAGGGATCAGAAAACACCATATATTTT. It translates to CASSRRQGSENTIYF. The J gene is TRBJ1-3, the V gene TRBV11-3; D is perhaps TRBD1 (5 bases). Germline CDR1 reads SGHNT; CDR2 reads YENEEA. V lost 5 bases and J 6 bases, leaving 17 bases between the germline ends. This CDR3 has 15 amino acids.